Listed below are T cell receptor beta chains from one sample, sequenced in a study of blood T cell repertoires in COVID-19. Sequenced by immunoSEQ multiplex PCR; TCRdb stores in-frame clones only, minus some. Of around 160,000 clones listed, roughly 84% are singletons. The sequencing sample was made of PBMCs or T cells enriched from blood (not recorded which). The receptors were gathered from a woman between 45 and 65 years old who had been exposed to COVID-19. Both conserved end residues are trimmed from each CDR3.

cdr3_aa: ASTDDRLYEQY; v_call: TRBV12-3/TRBV12-4; cdr3_length: 11
cdr3_aa: ASSLLPGNTGELF; v_call: TRBV3-1/TRBV3-2; cdr3_length: 13
cdr3_aa: ASSTPGGGIYNEQF; v_call: TRBV10-2; cdr3_length: 14
cdr3_aa: ASSRLQREGPTQY; v_call: TRBV5-4; cdr3_length: 13
cdr3_aa: ASSPKGYNSPLH; v_call: TRBV18; cdr3_length: 12
cdr3_aa: ASSDGGTGENSPLH; v_call: TRBV6-4; cdr3_length: 14
cdr3_aa: ASRLVPQNNYGYT; v_call: TRBV12-2; cdr3_length: 13
cdr3_aa: ASSSMDRVH; v_call: TRBV2; cdr3_length: 9
cdr3_aa: ASSQPDRVSVGAF; v_call: TRBV4-1; cdr3_length: 13
cdr3_aa: ASSWSGLQETQY; v_call: TRBV9; cdr3_length: 12
cdr3_aa: ASSELGGRHQETQY; v_call: TRBV2; cdr3_length: 14
cdr3_aa: ASSQTTGRTEAF; v_call: TRBV4-3; cdr3_length: 12
cdr3_aa: ASSLQGGNYGYT; v_call: TRBV5-6; cdr3_length: 12
cdr3_aa: ASSDRGPYNEQF; v_call: TRBV7-9; cdr3_length: 12
cdr3_aa: ASSPPGLAGRETQY; v_call: TRBV14; cdr3_length: 14
cdr3_aa: AWSPPTGTSALH; v_call: TRBV30; cdr3_length: 12
cdr3_aa: ASSQSGSNQPQH; v_call: TRBV6-2/TRBV6-3; cdr3_length: 12